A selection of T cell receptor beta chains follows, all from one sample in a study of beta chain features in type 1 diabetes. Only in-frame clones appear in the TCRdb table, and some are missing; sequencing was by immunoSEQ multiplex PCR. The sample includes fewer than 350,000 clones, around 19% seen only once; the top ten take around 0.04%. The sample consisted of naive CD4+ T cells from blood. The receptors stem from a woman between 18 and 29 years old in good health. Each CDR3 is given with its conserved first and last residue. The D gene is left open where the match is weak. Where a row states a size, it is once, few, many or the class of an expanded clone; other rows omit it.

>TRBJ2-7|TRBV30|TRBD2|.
TGTGCCTGGACTAGATTCCTAGCGGGAGTTTCCGAGCAGTACTTC
CAWTRFLAGVSEQYF
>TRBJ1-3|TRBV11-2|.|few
TGTGCCAGCAGCTTAGAAGGACAGAGCTACTCTGGAAACACCATATATTTT
CASSLEGQSYSGNTIYF
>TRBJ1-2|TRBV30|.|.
TGTGCCGATCGGGGGAACTATGGCTACACCTTC
CADRGNYGYTF
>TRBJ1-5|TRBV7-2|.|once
TGTGCCAGCAGCTCCGAGTTTAGCAATCAGCCCCAGCATTTT
CASSSEFSNQPQHF
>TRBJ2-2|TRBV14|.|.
TGTGCCAGCAGCCTGAACGGGGAGCTGTTTTTT
CASSLNGELFF
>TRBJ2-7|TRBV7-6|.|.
TGTGCCAGCAGCTTTGCGACAAGCTACGAGCAGTACTTC
CASSFATSYEQYF
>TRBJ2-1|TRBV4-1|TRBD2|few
TGCGCCAGCAGCCAGGGGGGGAGCTCCTACAATGAGCAGTTCTTC
CASSQGGSSYNEQFF
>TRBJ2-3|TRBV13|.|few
TGTGCCAGCAGCTTGGGGAGGAAGGGGACAGATACGCAGTATTTT
CASSLGRKGTDTQYF
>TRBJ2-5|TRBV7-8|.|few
TGTGCCAGCAGCTTATCGGTCAGGGGGAGGGAGACCCAGTACTTC
CASSLSVRGRETQYF
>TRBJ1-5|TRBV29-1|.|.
TGCAGCATAGGACAGAGCAATCAGCCCCAGCATTTT
CSIGQSNQPQHF
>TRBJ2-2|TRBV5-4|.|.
TGTGCCAGCAGCTGGACTGTCGCGAACACCGGGGAGCTGTTTTTT
CASSWTVANTGELFF
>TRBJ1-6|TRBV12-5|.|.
TGTGCTAGTGCACTTCTCTCGGGGGGAGATTCACCCCTCCACTTT
CASALLSGGDSPLHF
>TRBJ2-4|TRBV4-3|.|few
TGCGCCAGCAGCCAAGTCAGGGGCGGAAACATTCAGTACTTC
CASSQVRGGNIQYF
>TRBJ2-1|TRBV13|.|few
TGTGCCAGCAGATCAAAAAACAATGAGCAGTTCTTC
CASRSKNNEQFF
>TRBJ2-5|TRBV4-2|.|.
TGTGCCAGCAGCCAACAAGCACACAGAACAAACCAAGAGACCCAGTACTTC
CASSQQAHRTNQETQYF
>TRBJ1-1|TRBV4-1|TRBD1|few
TGCGCCAGCATAGGGACAGGGACTCCTAACACTGAAGCTTTCTTT
CASIGTGTPNTEAFF
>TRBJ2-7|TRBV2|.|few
TGTGCCAGCAGTCCGGGGGACGAGCAGTACTTC
CASSPGDEQYF